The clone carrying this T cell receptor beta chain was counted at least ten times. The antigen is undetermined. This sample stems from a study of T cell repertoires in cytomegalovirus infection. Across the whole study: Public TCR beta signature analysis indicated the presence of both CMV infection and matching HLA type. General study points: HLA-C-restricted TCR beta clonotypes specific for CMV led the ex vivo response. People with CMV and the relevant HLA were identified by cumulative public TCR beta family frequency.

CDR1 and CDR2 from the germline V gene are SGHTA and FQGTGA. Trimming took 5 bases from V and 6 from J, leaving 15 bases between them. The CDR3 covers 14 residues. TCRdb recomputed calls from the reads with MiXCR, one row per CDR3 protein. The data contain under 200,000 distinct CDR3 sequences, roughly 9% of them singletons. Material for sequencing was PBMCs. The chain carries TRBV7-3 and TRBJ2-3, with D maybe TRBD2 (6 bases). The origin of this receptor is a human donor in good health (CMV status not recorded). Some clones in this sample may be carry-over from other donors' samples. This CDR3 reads CASSLLGGGDTQYF. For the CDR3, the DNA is TGTGCCAGCAGCCTCCTGGGTGGAGGGGATACGCAGTATTTT.